This T cell receptor (beta chain) was sequenced in a study of T cell responses to AZD1222 COVID-19 vaccine. Only in-frame clones appear in the TCRdb table, and some are missing; sequencing was by immunoSEQ multiplex PCR. The sample lists approximately 100,000 clones; just under 95% were seen once. With regard to this clone: As yet, its antigen is unknown.

General study points: Regions 160-218 and 743-854 dominated among vaccine-associated CD4 TCRs spanning spike. Clonal diversity was possibly underestimated, and white British individuals and females predominated among donors. AZD1222 recipients seropositive at baseline numbered only five or six.

V was trimmed by 3 bases and J by 6 bases, leaving 12 bases between them. Germline V gene sequence: CDR1 SEHNR, CDR2 FQNEAQ (reference sequence). This CDR3 contains 13 residues. The source was peripheral blood, collected on day 0 of AZD1222 vaccination. The chain is built from TRBV7-9 and TRBJ2-7; D uncertain. This TCR derives from an adult in good health. The CDR3 coding sequence is TGTGCCAGCAGCTTTAAGGTAGTCGGCGAGCAGTACTTC. This codes for CASSFKVVGEQYF. The full variable domain, rest sourced from reference TRBV7-9 and TRBJ2-7, is DTGVSQNPRHKITKRGQNVTFRCDPISEHNRLYWYRQTLGQGPEFLTYFQNEAQLEKSRLLSDRFSAERPKGSFSTLEIQRTEQGDSAMYLCASSFKVVGEQYFGPGTRLTVT.